This T cell receptor (beta chain) was identified during a study of blood T cell repertoires in COVID-19. The ends were cut back, 0 bases at V and 4 bases at J, with 13 bases in the middle. Germline V gives CDR1 SGHDT, CDR2 YYEEEE. CDR3 length: 16 amino acids. Some clones are missing from TCRdb's copy, which holds only in-frame ones; the method was immunoSEQ multiplex PCR. The sample includes 450,000 or so clones, around 90% of them seen just once. The participants were between about 18 and 90 years old and came from some 25 US areas. This chain uses TRBV5-6 with TRBJ2-2; D may be TRBD1 (5 bases). The clonotype comes from a man aged 18 to 29 who had recovered from COVID-19. The source material was PBMCs or T cells enriched from blood (not recorded which). This CDR3 is CASSLDRGSGTGELFF. CDR3 DNA sequence: TGTGCCAGCAGCTTGGATAGGGGTTCGGGCACCGGGGAGCTGTTTTTT.